This T cell receptor beta chain was identified during a study of TIL therapy for anti-PD-1-resistant metastatic lung cancer. Background on the study: Four tumors were EGFR-mutant and two were ALK-rearranged.

Indicated time point: pre-treatment sample, taken before nivolumab and TIL therapy. Most excised metastases sampled were pleural nodules or supraclavicular lymph nodes. Tumor harvest preceded PD-1/PD-L1 blockade, followed by nivolumab treatment. The immunoSEQ assay was v3. Libraries were sequenced to 2 million to 2.5 million read pairs (survey) or roughly 5-6.5 million (deep). Using immunoSEQ multiplex PCR, the repertoire was profiled, and TCRdb retains in-frame clones only, with some absent. The top ten hold 10% to 11% of the sample, which has approximately 95,000 clones, roughly 65% seen once. V lost 0 bases and J lost 5, with 13 bases in between. CDR1 MGHRA and CDR2 YSYEKL come from the germline V gene. CDR3 length: 15 residues.

The sequence derives from a person aged 25 to 85 with non-small cell lung cancer. The chain has TRBV4-1 and TRBJ1-2; unclear D gene. This specimen was tumor tissue, taken at baseline. The CDR3 region is CASSQDSRSPYGYTF. The DNA of the CDR3 is TGCGCCAGCAGCCAAGATTCCAGATCCCCGTATGGCTACACCTTC.